The 12 T cell receptor beta chains listed next were all sequenced from one sample in a study of T cell repertoires in cytomegalovirus infection (dated by TCRdb to between 2018 and 2020). The sample's treatment or condition label is to be understood as: in vitro stimulation with specific CMV peptide epitopes to enrich CMV-specific T cells. For these receptors, no antigen is known. TCRdb lists the instrument as Illumina HiSeq 1500. The public reads were quality trimmed at Q25 with fastp and then assembled into clones with MiXCR by TCRdb, keeping productive beta chains. Each record represents a unique CDR3 protein, reported with the most common genes and DNA among its rows. The table for this sample lists 200,000 to 250,000 distinct CDR3 sequences; around two fifths of them were counted only once. Roughly three fifths of the sample is taken by the ten largest. The material was CD8+ T cells from cultured PBMCs, obtained from culture after CMV antigen stimulation. These receptors were collected from a human donor in good health (CMV status not recorded). Some clones in this sample may be carry-over from other donors' samples.

This clonotype was seen only a few times. The chain uses TRBV27 and TRBJ2-1; a possible D gene is TRBD1 (6 bases). This CDR3 is 15 amino acids long. V was pared by 7 bases and J by 4 bases, with 17 bases between. The germline V gene has CDR1 MNHEY and CDR2 SMNVEV (reference sequence). CDR3 residues: CASTQFTGMYNEQFF. The CDR3 region has the DNA TGTGCCAGCACCCAATTTACAGGGATGTACAATGAGCAGTTCTTC.

The CDR3 is CASSGAMNTEAFF. Here the CDR3 DNA reads TGTGCCAGCAGTGGCGCGATGAACACTGAAGCTTTCTTT. The J gene is TRBJ1-1, the V gene TRBV6-6, with D uncertain. V shed 5 bases and J shed 0 bases, with 7 bases lying between them. Germline V lookup: CDR1 MNHNY, CDR2 SVGAGI (reference sequence). There are 13 residues in the CDR3.

The DNA for the CDR3 is TGTGCCAGCAGCGCCCCCGCCGAGCCAGATACGCAGTATTTT. Translation: CASSAPAEPDTQYF. This rearrangement joins TRBV9 to TRBJ2-3; D is ambiguous. The CDR3 length is 14 residues. Germline V gene lookup returns CDR1 SGDLS and CDR2 YYNGEE. Trimming cost V 3 bases and J 4 bases, with 12 bases left between them. Complete variable domain (other parts from reference TRBV9 and TRBJ2-3): DSGVTQTPKHLITATGQRVTLRCSPRSGDLSVYWYQQSLDQGLQFLIQYYNGEERAKGNILERFSAQQFPDLHSELNLSSLELGDSALYFCASSAPAEPDTQYFGPGTRLTVL.

This clonotype showed up many times. This sequence joins TRBV28 and TRBJ2-5; TRBD1 aligns across 8 bases. Looked up from germline, CDR1 is MDHEN and CDR2 is SYDVKM. The CDR3 covers 13 residues. The V and J ends lost 5 bases and 5 bases, in that order; junction bases with no gene match: 4. The CDR3 bases are TGTGCCAGCAGTAGGACAGGGTGGGAGACCCAGTACTTC. Amino acids: CASSRTGWETQYF.

This clonotype was counted many times. The chain couples TRBV7-8 to TRBJ1-1; D uncertain. The V end lost 2 bases, the J end lost 3 bases, and 10 bases lay between the germline ends. The germline CDR1 and CDR2 sequences are SGHVS and FQNEAQ. This CDR3 region has 14 residues. This CDR3 is CASSLLDGYTEAFF. The CDR3 nucleotides read TGTGCCAGCAGCTTACTGGACGGTTACACTGAAGCTTTCTTT. The variable domain in full, completed from reference TRBV7-8 and TRBJ1-1, reads GAGVSQSPRYKVAKRGQDVALRCDPISGHVSLFWYQQALGQGPEFLTYFQNEAQLDKSGLPSDRFFAERPEGSVSTLKIQRTQQEDSAVYLCASSLLDGYTEAFFGQGTRLTVV.

The V call is TRBV23-1, the J call TRBJ1-1; D is uncertain. TRBV23-1 is placed among ORFs of uncertain function. V lost 0 bases and J 4 bases, leaving 3 bases between the germline ends. The CDR3 extends over 12 amino acids. As DNA, the CDR3 is TGCGCCAGCAGTCAATCGAGCACTGAAGCTTTCTTT. Translated: CASSQSSTEAFF.

The chain links TRBV7-6 to TRBJ1-5, with D maybe TRBD1 (5 bases). This CDR3 has 17 amino acids. CDR1 is SGHVS and CDR2 is FNYEAQ in the germline V gene. The ends were cut back, 2 bases at V and 1 base at J, with 15 bases in the middle. As DNA, the CDR3 is TGTGCCAGCAGCTTATGCCGGGGCAGGGAGAGCAATCAGCCCCAGCATTTT. This encodes CASSLCRGRESNQPQHF. Full variable domain (remainder filled in from reference TRBV7-6 and TRBJ1-5): GAGVSQSPRYKVTKRGQDVALRCDPISGHVSLYWYRQALGQGPEFLTYFNYEAQQDKSGLPNDRFSAERPEGSISTLTIQRTEQRDSAMYRCASSLCRGRESNQPQHFGDGTRLSIL.

This clonotype has more than one count but fewer than ten. CDR3 nucleotide sequence: TGTGCCAGCAGCTTAGTCCTAGCGGGGGGGCGGGAGCAGTTCTTC. Translated: CASSLVLAGGREQFF. The rearrangement joins TRBV7-2 to TRBJ2-1; the match to TRBD2 covers 12 bases. The germline gives CDR1 SGHTA, CDR2 FQGNSA. CDR3 length: 15 residues. V was clipped by 1 base and J by 10 bases; unmatched bases: 5.

This clonotype was observed a handful of times. V usage is TRBV7-2 and J usage is TRBJ2-6, with D perhaps matching TRBD2 (6 bases). Germline V gene lookup returns CDR1 SGHTA and CDR2 FQGNSA. V was cut by 1 base and J by 1 base, with 14 bases left in between. The CDR3 consists of 18 residues. The CDR3 coding sequence is TGTGCCAGCAGCTTAGAGGTGGAGGGTTTTTCTGGGGCCAACGTCCTGACTTTC. Translated: CASSLEVEGFSGANVLTF.

This clonotype was recorded at least ten times. This chain joins TRBV7-2 and TRBJ1-5, with 8 bases matching TRBD1. Trimming took 3 bases from V and 0 from J; bases not matched to a gene: 10. CDR1 is SGHTA, CDR2 FQGNSA, per germline. The CDR3 is 18 amino acids. CDR3 loop: CASSLTGAPRYSNQPQHF. CDR3 bases: TGTGCCAGCAGCTTGACAGGGGCGCCCCGATATAGCAATCAGCCCCAGCATTTT.

J is TRBJ2-1 and V is TRBV7-9; D unresolved. CDR1 and CDR2 (germline): SEHNR, FQNEAQ (reference sequence). Trimming shortened V by 6 bases and J by 6 bases, and 21 bases separated the two germline ends. The CDR3 is made up of 16 amino acids. The CDR3 region has the DNA TGTGCCAGCAGACCCCTCCGGACCAAGAGGTCCAATGAGCAGTTCTTC. The encoded protein is CASRPLRTKRSNEQFF.

In this sample, this clonotype turned up a few times. V is TRBV7-6 and J is TRBJ2-1, with 8 positions matching TRBD2. From germline, CDR1 is SGHVS and CDR2 FNYEAQ. CDR3 size: 14 residues. Trimming cost V 1 base and J 10 bases; bases outside gene matches: 6. As DNA, the CDR3 is TGTGCCAGCAGCTTAGGCGGTAGCGGGAACGAGCAGTTCTTC. Protein product: CASSLGGSGNEQFF.